This TCR beta chain was retrieved from a study of T-cell reconstitution after alpha-beta-depleted transplantation in children. Study conclusions and caveats: Elevated TCRbeta diversity at day 60 was traced, in some patients, to surviving recipient T cells and thymic progenitors. Among T cells one year after transplant, newly produced cells accounted for most counts and diversity. Reportedly, only several hundred clones from non-depleted graft cells drove alpha-beta T-cell counts at about two months.

Trimming shortened V by 3 bases and J by 4 bases, and 18 bases separated the two germline ends. The CDR3 consists of 16 residues. Germline CDR1 SGHTA, CDR2 FQGNSA. Preparing the TCRbeta library involved the use of unique molecular identifiers. TCRdb called the PCR reads again in MiXCR, with one record for every CDR3 protein. Of about 1,000,000 distinct CDR3 sequences listed, about 29% are singletons. Turning to this clonotype: The target antigen is unknown.

The source is a boy in the first two years of life who had a stem cell transplant for SCID, so the T cells may come from the graft donor. This sample comprised PBMCs, mostly from graft donor cells, obtained 360 days after TCRalphabeta/CD19-depleted stem cell transplant. The genes are TRBV7-2 and TRBJ2-5; possible D gene TRBD2, 6 bases. CDR3 in DNA: TGTGCCAGCAGCTTCTGGTCCTCCGGGGGTGTAGAGACCCAGTACTTC. Translated, it gives CASSFWSSGGVETQYF. Based on the CDR3 plus reference TRBV7-2 and TRBJ2-5, the full variable domain is GAGVSQSPSNKVTEKGKDVELRCDPISGHTALYWYRQSLGQGLEFLIYFQGNSAPDKSGLPSDRFSAERTGGSVSTLTIQRTQQEDSAVYLCASSFWSSGGVETQYFGPGTRLLVL.